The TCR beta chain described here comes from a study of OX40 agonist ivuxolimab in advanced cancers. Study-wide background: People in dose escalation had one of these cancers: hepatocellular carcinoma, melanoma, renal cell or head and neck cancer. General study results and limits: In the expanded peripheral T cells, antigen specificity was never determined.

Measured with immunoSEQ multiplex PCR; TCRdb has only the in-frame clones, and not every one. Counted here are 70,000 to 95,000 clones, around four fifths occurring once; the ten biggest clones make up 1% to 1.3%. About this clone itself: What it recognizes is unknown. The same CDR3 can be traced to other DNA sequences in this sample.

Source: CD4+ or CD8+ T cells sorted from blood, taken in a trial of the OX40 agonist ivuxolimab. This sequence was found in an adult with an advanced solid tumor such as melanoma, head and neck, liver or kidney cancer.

CDR3 amino acids: CATSRETASSYNSPLHF. In DNA, the CDR3 is TGTGCCACCAGCAGAGAAACCGCAAGCTCCTATAATTCACCCCTCCACTTT. V usage is TRBV15 and J usage is TRBJ1-6, with D unclear. The CDR3 runs 17 residues. Trimming took off 0 bases at V and 0 bases at J, with 9 bases between the two ends. Germline V gene data show CDR1 as LNHNV and CDR2 as YYDKDF (reference sequence). The full variable domain, completed using reference TRBV15 and TRBJ1-6, is DAMVIQNPRYQVTQFGKPVTLSCSQTLNHNVMYWYQQKSSQAPKLLFHYYDKDFNNEADTPDNFQSRRPNTSFCFLDIRSPGLGDTAMYLCATSRETASSYNSPLHFGNGTRLTVT.